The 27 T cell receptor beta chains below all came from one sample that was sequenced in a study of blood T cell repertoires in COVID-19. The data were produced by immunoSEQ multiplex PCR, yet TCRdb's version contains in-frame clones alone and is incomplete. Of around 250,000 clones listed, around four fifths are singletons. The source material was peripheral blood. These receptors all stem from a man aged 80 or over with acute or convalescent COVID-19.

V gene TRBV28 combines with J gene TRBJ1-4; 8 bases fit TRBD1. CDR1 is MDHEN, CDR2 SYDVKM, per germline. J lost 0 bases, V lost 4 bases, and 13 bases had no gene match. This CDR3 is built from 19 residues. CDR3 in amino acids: CASSSPRTGSFATNEKLFF. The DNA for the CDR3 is TGTGCCAGCAGTTCCCCCAGGACAGGGAGCTTTGCAACTAATGAAAAACTGTTTTTT.

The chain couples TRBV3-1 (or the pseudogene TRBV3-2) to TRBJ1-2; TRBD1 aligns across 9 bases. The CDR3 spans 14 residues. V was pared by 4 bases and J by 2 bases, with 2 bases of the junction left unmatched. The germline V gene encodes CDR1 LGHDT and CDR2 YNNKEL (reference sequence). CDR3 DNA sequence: TGTGCCAGCAGCCCCGGACAGGGGAACTATGGCTACACCTTC. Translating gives CASSPGQGNYGYTF.

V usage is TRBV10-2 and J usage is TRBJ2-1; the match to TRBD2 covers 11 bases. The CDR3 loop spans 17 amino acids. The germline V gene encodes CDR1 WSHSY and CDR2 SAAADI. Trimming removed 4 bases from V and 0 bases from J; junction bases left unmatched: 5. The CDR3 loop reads CASSVLAGGFSYNEQFF. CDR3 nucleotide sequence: TGCGCCAGCAGTGTGTTAGCGGGGGGGTTCTCCTACAATGAGCAGTTCTTC.

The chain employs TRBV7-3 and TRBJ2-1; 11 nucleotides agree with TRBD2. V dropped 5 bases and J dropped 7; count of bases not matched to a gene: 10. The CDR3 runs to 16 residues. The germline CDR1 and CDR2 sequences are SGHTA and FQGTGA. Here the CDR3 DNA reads TGTGCCAGCAGCCTGGTTCCGGGACTAGCGGTAAATGAGCAGTTCTTC. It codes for CASSLVPGLAVNEQFF.

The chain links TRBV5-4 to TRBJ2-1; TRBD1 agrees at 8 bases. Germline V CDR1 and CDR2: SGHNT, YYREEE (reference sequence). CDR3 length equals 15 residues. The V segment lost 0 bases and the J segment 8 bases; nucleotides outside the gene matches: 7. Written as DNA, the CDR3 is TGTGCCAGCAGCTTGGCGGACAGGGCTTGGCATGAGCAGTTCTTC. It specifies CASSLADRAWHEQFF.

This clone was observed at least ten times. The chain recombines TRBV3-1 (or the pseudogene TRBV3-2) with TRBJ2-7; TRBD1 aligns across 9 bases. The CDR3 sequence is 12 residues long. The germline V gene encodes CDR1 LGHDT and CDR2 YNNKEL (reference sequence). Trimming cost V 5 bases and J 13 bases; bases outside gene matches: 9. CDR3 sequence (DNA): TGTGCCAGCAGCTCTTCCGGGACAGGGCAATACTTC. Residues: CASSSSGTGQYF.

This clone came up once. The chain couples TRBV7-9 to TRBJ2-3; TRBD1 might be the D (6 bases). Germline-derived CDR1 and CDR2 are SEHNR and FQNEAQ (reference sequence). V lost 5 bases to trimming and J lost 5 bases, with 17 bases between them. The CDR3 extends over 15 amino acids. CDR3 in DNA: TGTGCCAGCAGCGCCCAGGGGTTGGTTGGAGATACGCAGTATTTT. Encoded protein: CASSAQGLVGDTQYF.

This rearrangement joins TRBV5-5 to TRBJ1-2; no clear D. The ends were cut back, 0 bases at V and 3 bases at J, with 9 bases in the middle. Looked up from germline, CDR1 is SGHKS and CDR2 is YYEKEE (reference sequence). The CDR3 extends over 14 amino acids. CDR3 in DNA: TGTGCCAGCAGCTTGGTATTCGTAGACTATGGCTACACCTTC. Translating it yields CASSLVFVDYGYTF.

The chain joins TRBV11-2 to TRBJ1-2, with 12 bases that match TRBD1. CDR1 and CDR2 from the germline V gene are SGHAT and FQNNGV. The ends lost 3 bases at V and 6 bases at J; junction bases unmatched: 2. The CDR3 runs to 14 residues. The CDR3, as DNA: TGTGCCAGCAGCTTCCGGGACAGGGGGCATGGCTACACCTTC. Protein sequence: CASSFRDRGHGYTF.

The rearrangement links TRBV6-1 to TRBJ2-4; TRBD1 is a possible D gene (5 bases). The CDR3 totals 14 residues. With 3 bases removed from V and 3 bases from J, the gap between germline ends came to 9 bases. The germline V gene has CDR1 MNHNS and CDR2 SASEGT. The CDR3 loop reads CASSEDNGKNIQYF. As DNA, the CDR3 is TGTGCCAGCAGTGAGGACAATGGCAAAAACATTCAGTACTTC.

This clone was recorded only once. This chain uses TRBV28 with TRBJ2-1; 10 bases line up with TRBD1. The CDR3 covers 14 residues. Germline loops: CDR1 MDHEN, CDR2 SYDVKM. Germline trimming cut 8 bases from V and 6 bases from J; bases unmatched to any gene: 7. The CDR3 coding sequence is TGTGCCAGCCTGGGACAGGGGACGGGCAATGAGCAGTTCTTC. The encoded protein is CASLGQGTGNEQFF. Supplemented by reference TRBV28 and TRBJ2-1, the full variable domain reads DVKVTQSSRYLVKRTGEKVFLECVQDMDHENMFWYRQDPGLGLRLIYFSYDVKMKEKGDIPEGYSVSREKKERFSLILESASTNQTSMYLCASLGQGTGNEQFFGPGTRLTVL.

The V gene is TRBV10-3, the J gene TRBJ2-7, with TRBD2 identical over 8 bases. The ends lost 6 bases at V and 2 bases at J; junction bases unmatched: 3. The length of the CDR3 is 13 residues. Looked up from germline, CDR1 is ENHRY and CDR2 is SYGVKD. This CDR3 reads CAIRVSGTYEQYF. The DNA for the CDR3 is TGTGCCATCAGGGTTAGCGGGACCTACGAGCAGTACTTC.

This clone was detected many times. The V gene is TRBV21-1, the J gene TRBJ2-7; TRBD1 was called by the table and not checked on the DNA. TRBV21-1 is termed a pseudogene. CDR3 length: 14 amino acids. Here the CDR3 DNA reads TGTGCCAGCGTCACCCGGACAGGGAGGTACGAGCAGTACTTC. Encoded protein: CASVTRTGRYEQYF.

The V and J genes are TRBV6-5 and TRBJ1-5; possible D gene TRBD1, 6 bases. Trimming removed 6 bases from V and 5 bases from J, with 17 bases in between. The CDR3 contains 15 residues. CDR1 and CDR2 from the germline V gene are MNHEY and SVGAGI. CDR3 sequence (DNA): TGTGCCAGCAGCGAGTGGGGGCTAAGGGATCAGCCCCAGCATTTT. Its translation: CASSEWGLRDQPQHF.

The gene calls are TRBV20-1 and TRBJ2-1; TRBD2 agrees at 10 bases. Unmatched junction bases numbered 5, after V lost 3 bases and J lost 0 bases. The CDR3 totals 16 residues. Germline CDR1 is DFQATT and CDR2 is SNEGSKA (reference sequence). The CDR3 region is CSASGSSGSSYNEQFF. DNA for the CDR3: TGCAGTGCTAGTGGGTCTAGCGGGAGCTCCTACAATGAGCAGTTCTTC.

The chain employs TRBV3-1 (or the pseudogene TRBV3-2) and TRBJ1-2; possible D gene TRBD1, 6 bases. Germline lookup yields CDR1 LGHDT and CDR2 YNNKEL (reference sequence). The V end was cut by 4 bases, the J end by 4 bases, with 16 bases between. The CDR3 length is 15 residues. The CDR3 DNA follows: TGTGCCAGCAGCCGGAAGACGGACAGCTTCTATGGCTACACCTTC. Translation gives CASSRKTDSFYGYTF.

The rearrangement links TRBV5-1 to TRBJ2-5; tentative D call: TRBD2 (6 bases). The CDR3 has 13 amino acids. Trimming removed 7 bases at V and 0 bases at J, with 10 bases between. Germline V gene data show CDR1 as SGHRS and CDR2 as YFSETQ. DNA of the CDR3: TGCGCCAGCCAGGAGGGAGACCAAGAGACCCAGTACTTC. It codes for CASQEGDQETQYF.

CDR3 amino acids: CASSSLAPALGGYEQYF. In DNA form, the CDR3 reads TGTGCCAGCAGCTCCTTGGCCCCGGCCTTGGGAGGCTACGAGCAGTACTTC. The chain couples TRBV7-9 to TRBJ2-7; D may be TRBD2 (6 bases). CDR3 length: 17 amino acids. CDR1 SEHNR and CDR2 FQNEAQ come from the germline V gene (reference sequence). V lost 4 bases to trimming and J lost 3 bases, with 22 bases between them. The whole variable domain, filled in from reference TRBV7-9 and TRBJ2-7, reads DTGVSQNPRHKITKRGQNVTFRCDPISEHNRLYWYRQTLGQGPEFLTYFQNEAQLEKSRLLSDRFSAERPKGSFSTLEIQRTEQGDSAMYLCASSSLAPALGGYEQYFGPGTRLTVT.

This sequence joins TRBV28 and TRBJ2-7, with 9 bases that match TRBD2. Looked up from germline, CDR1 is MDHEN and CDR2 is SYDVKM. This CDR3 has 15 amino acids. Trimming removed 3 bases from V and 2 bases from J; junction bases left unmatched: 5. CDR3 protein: CASSFISGGPYEQYF. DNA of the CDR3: TGTGCCAGCAGTTTCATTAGCGGGGGCCCCTACGAGCAGTACTTC.

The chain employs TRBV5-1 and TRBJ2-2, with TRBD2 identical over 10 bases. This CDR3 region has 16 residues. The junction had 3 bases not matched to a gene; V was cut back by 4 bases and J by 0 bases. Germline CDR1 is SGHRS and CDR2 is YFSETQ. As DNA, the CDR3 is TGCGCCAGCAGCGCCGGACTAGCGGCGAACACCGGGGAGCTGTTTTTT. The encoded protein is CASSAGLAANTGELFF. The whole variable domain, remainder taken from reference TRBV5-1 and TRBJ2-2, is KAGVTQTPRYLIKTRGQQVTLSCSPISGHRSVSWYQQTPGQGLQFLFEYFSETQRNKGNFPGRFSGRQFSNSRSEMNVSTLELGDSALYLCASSAGLAANTGELFFGEGSRLTVL.

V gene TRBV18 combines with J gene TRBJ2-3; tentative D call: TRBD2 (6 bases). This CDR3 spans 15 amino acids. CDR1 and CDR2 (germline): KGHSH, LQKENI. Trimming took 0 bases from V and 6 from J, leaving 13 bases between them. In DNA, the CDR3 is TGTGCCAGCTCACCACCGACGGGAGCCCCCGATACGCAGTATTTT. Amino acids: CASSPPTGAPDTQYF.

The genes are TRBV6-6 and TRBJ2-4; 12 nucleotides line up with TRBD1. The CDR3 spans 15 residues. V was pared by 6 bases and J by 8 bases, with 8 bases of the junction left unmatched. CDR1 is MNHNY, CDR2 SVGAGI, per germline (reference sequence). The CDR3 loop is CASSRDRGLGDIQYF. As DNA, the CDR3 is TGTGCCAGCAGCCGGGACAGGGGGCTAGGGGACATTCAGTACTTC.

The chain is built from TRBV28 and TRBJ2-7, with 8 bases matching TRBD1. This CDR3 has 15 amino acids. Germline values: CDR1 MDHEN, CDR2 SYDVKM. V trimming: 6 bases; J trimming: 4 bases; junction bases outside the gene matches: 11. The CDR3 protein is CASRRRQGMYYEQYF. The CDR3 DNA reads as TGTGCCAGCAGAAGACGACAGGGGATGTATTACGAGCAGTACTTC. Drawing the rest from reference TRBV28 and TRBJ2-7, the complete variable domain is DVKVTQSSRYLVKRTGEKVFLECVQDMDHENMFWYRQDPGLGLRLIYFSYDVKMKEKGDIPEGYSVSREKKERFSLILESASTNQTSMYLCASRRRQGMYYEQYFGPGTRLTVT.

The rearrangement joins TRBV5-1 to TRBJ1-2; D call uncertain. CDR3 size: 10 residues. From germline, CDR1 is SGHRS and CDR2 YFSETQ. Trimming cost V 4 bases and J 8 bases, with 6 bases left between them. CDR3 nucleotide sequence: TGCGCCAGCAGCCCGAGGGGCTACACCTTC. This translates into CASSPRGYTF.

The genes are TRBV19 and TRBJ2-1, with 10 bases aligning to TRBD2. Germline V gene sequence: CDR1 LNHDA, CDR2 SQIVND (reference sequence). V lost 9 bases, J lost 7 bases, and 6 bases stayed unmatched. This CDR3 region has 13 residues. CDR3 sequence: CASQGLAINEQFF. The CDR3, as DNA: TGTGCCAGCCAGGGACTAGCGATTAATGAGCAGTTCTTC.

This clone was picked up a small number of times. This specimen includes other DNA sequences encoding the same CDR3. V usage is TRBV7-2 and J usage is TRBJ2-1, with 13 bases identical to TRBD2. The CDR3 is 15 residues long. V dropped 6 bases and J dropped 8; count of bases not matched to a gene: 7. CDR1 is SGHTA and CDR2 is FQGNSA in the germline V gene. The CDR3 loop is CASSFTSGGAYEQFF. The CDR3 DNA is TGTGCCAGCAGTTTTACTAGCGGGGGGGCGTATGAGCAGTTCTTC.

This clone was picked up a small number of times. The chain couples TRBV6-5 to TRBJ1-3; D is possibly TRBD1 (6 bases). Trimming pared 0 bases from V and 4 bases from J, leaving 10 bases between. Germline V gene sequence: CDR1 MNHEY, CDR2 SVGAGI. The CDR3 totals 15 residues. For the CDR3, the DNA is TGTGCCAGCAGTTACTCGCTCAGGGGAGGAAACACCATATATTTT. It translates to CASSYSLRGGNTIYF.